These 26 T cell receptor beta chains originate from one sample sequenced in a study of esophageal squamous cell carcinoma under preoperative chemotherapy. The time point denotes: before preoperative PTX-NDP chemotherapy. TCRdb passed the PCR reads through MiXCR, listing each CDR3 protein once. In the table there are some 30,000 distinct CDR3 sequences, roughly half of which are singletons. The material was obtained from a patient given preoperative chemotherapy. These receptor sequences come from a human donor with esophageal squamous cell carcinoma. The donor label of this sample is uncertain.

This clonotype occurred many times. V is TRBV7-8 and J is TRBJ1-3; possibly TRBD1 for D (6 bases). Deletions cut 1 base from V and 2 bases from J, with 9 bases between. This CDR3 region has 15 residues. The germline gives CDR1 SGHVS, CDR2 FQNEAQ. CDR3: CASSLVWGPGNTIYF. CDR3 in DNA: TGTGCCAGCAGCTTAGTTTGGGGGCCTGGAAACACCATATATTTT. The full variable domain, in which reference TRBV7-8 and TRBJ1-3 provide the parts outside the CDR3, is GAGVSQSPRYKVAKRGQDVALRCDPISGHVSLFWYQQALGQGPEFLTYFQNEAQLDKSGLPSDRFFAERPEGSVSTLKIQRTQQEDSAVYLCASSLVWGPGNTIYFGEGSWLTVV.

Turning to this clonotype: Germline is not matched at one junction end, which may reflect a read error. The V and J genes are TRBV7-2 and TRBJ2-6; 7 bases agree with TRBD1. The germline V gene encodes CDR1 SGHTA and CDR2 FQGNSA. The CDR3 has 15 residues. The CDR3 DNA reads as TGTGCCAGCAGCTCCGACAGGGCTGGGGCCTACGAGCAGTATTTC. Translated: CASSSDRAGAYEQYF. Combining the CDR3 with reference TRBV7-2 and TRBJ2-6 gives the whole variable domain GAGVSQSPSNKVTEKGKDVELRCDPISGHTALYWYRQSLGQGLEFLIYFQGNSAPDKSGLPSDRFSAERTGGSVSTLTIQRTQQEDSAVYLCASSSDRAGAYEQYFGAGSRLTVL.

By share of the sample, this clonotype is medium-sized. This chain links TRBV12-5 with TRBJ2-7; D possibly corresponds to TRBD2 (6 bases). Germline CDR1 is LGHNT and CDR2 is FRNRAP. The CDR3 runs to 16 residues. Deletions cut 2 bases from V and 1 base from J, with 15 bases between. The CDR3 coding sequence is TGTGCTAGTGGTTTGTCTCTAGCGCCTTTATCCTACGAGCAGTACTTC. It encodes CASGLSLAPLSYEQYF.

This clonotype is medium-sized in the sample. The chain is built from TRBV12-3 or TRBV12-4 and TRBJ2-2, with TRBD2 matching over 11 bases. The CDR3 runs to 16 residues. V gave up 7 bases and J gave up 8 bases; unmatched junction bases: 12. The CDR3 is CASTLLAGGVGGELFF. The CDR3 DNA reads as TGTGCCAGCACCCTTCTAGCGGGAGGCGTCGGGGGGGAGCTGTTTTTT.

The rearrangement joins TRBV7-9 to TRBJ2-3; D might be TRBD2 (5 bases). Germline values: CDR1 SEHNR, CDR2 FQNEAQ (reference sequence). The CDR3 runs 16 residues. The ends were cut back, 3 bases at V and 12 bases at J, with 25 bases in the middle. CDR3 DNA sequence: TGTGCCAGCAGCTTCCCTCAGCGGTGGGCCAAAGACACTCAGTATTTT. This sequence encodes CASSFPQRWAKDTQYF.

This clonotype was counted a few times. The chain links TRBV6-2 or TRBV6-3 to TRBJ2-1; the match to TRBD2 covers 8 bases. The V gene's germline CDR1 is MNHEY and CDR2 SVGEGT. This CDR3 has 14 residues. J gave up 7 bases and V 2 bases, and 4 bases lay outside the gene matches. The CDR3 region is CASSYSGGKNEQFF. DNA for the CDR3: TGTGCCAGCAGTTACAGCGGGGGAAAGAATGAGCAGTTCTTC.

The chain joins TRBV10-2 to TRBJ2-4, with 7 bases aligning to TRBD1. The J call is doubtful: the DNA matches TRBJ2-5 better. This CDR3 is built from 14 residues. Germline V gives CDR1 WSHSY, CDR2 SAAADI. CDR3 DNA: TGCGCCAGCAGCCCACAGGGGTTGGGAGAGACCCAGTACTTC. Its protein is CASSPQGLGETQYF.

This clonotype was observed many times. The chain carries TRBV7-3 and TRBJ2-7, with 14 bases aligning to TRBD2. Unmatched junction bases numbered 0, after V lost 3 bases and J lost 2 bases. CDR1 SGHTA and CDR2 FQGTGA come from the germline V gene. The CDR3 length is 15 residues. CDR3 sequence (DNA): TGTGCCAGCAGCTTGGGACTAGCGGGAGCCTACGAGCAGTACTTC. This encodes CASSLGLAGAYEQYF.

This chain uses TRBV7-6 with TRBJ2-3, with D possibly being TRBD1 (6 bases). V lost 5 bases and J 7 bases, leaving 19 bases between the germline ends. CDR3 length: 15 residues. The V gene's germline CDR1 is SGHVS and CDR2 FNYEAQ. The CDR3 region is CASSPGLGAQNTQYF. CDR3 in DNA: TGTGCCAGCAGCCCCGGGCTGGGGGCCCAAAATACGCAGTATTTT.

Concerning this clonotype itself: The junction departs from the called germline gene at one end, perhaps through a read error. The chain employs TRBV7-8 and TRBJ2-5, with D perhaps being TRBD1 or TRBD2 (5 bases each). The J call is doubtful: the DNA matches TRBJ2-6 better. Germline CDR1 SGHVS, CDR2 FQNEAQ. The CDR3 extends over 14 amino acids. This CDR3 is CATSLASGAETLTF. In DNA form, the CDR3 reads TGTGCCACCAGCCTGGCTTCCGGGGCCGAGACCCTGACTTTC.

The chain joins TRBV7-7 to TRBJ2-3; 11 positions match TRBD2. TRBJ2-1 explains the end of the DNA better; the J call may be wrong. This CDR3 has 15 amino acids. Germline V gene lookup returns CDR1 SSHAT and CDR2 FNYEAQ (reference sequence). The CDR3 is CASSPTSGNGETQFF. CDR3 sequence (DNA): TGTGCCAGCAGTCCGACTAGCGGGAATGGGGAGACCCAGTTCTTC.

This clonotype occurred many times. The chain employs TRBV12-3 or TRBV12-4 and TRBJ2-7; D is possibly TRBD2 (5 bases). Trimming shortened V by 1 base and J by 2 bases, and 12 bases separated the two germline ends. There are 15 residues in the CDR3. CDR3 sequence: CASSLEIGGPYEQYF. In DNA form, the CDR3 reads TGTGCCAGCAGTTTAGAAATTGGAGGACCCTACGAGCAGTACTTC.

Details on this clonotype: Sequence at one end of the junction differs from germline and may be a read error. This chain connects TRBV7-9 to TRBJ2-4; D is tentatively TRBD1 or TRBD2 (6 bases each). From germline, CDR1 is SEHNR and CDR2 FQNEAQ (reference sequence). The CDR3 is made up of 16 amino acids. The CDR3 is CASRLGGLCGTDIQYF. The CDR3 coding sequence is TGTGCGAGCCGCTTAGGGGGGCTGTGTGGCACAGACATTCAGTACTTT.

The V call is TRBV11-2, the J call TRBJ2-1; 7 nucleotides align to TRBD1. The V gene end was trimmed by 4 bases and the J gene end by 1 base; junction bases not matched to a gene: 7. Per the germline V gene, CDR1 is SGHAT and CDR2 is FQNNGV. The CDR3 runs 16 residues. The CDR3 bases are TGTGCCAGCAGCTCACCGGGACAGACATCCTACAATGAGCAGTTCTTC. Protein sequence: CASSSPGQTSYNEQFF.

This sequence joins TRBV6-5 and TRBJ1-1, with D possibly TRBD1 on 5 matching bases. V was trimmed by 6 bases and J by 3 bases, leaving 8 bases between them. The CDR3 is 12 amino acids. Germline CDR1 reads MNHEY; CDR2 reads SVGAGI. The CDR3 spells CASRLQDTEAFF. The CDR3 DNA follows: TGTGCCAGCAGATTACAGGACACTGAAGCTTTCTTT.

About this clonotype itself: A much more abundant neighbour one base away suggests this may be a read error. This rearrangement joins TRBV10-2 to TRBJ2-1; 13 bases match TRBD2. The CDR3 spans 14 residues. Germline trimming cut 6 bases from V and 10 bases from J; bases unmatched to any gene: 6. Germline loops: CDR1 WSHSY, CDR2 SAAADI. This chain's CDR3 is CASRGTSGNYEQFF. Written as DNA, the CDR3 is TGCGCCAGCAGGGGGACTAGCGGGAACTACGAGCAGTTCTTC.

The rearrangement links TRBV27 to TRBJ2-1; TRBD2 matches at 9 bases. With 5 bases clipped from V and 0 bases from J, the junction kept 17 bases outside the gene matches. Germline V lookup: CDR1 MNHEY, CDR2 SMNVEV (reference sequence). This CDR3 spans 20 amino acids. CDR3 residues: CASSPPGLAQYPSSYNEQFF. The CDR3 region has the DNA TGTGCCAGCAGTCCCCCCGGACTAGCGCAATATCCAAGCTCCTACAATGAGCAGTTCTTC.

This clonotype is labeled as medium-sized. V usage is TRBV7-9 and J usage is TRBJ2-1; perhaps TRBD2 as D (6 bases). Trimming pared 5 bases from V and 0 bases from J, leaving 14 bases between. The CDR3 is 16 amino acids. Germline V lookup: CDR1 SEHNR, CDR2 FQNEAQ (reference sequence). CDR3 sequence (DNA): TGTGCCAGCAGCCCTCTAGCGTCGAGCTCCTACAATGAGCAGTTCTTC. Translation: CASSPLASSSYNEQFF.

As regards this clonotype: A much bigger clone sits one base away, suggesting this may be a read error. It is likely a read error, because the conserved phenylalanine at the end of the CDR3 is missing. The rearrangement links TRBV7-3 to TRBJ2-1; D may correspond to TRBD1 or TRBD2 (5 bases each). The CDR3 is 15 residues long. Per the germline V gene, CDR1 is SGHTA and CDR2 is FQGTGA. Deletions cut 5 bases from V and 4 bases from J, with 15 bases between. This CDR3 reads CASSDTGTLYNEQFS. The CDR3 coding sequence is TGTGCCAGCAGCGATACCGGGACCCTATACAATGAGCAGTTCTCC.

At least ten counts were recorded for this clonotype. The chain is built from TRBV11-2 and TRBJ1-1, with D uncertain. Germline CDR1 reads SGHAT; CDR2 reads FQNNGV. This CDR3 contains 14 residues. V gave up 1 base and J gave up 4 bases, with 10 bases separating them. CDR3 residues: CASSLVQSGTEAFF. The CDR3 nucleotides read TGTGCCAGCAGCTTAGTACAGTCAGGCACTGAAGCTTTCTTT.

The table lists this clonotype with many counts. This CDR3 is CASKGGGGWPAMGATQYF. DNA for the CDR3: TGTGCCAGCAAGGGGGGAGGGGGCTGGCCGGCAATGGGAGCTACGCAGTATTTT. This rearrangement joins TRBV6-5 to TRBJ2-3; either TRBD1 or TRBD2 may supply D (7 bases each). Germline CDR1 and CDR2: MNHEY and SVGAGI. This CDR3 spans 18 amino acids. V was clipped by 7 bases and J by 8 bases, with 31 bases between them.

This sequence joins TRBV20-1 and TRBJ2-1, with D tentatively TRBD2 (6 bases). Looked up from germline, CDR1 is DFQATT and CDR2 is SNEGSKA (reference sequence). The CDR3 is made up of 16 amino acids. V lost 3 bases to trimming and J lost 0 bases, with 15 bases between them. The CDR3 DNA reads TGCAGTGCTAGTCGGTGGACTATACTCTCCTACAATGAGCAGTTCTTC. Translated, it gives CSASRWTILSYNEQFF.

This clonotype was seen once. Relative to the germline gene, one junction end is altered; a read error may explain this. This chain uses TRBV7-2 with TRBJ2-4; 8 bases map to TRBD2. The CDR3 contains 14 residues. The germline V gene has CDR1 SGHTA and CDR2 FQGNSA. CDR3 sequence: CASRLGTRQNIQYF. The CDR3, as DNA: TGTGCCAGCCGCTTGGGGACTAGACAAAACATCCAGTACTTC.

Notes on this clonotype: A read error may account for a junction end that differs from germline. The CDR3: CASSSGARGKNTQYF. DNA of the CDR3: TGTGCCAGCAGCTCAGGAGCGAGGGGCAAAAATACGCAGTACTTT. The chain joins TRBV7-6 to TRBJ2-4; D is tentatively TRBD1 or TRBD2 (5 bases each). Germline V lookup: CDR1 SGHVS, CDR2 FNYEAQ. This CDR3 comprises 15 residues.

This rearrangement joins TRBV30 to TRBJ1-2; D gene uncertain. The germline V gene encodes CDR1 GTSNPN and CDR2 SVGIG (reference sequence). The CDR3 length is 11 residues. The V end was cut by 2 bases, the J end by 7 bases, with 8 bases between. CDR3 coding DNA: TGTGCCTGGAGTAGGGCCGGTGGCTACACCTTC. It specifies CAWSRAGGYTF.

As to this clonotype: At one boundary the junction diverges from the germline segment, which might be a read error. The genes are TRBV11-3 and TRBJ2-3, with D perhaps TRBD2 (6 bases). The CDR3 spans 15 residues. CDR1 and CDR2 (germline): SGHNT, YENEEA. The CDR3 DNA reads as TGTGCCAGGGGGCTCGGGGGACGAGTCCCAGAGACCCAGTACTTT. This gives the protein CARGLGGRVPETQYF.